Shown below are 17 T cell receptor beta chains from a single sample sequenced in a study of vaccination and CD4 T cells after COVID-19. Their antigens are not known. The Oncomine TCR Beta short-read assay was what sequenced the DNA obtained from cultured CD4+ T cells. Each CDR3 protein is one row after TCRdb ran MiXCR on the PCR reads. The data hold 9,900 or so distinct CDR3 sequences, with just under 75% observed a single time. Regarding treatment: roughly 11-day PBMC culture with coronavirus spike peptide pools or control peptides (ViraFEST assay). Sample: CD4+ T cells from blood, cultured in vitro. The receptors derive from a human donor who had recovered from COVID-19.

The chain combines TRBV12-3 or TRBV12-4 with TRBJ1-2; 7 bases fit TRBD1. The CDR3 runs 14 residues. J was trimmed by 4 bases and V by 6 bases; bases with no gene match: 8. The CDR3 DNA is TGTGCCAGCAGATCTACAGGGGACAGCTATGGCTACACCTTC. Translated, it gives CASRSTGDSYGYTF.

By its share, this clonotype is medium-sized. The chain joins TRBV12-3 or TRBV12-4 to TRBJ2-5; the match to TRBD1 covers 9 bases. The J segment lost 4 bases and the V segment lost 6 bases, leaving 9 bases of the junction unmatched. CDR3 size: 15 residues. CDR3 in amino acids: CASSLTGGFLETQYF. CDR3 nucleotides: TGTGCCAGCAGCTTAACAGGGGGCTTTTTAGAGACCCAGTACTTC.

The chain uses TRBV7-9 and TRBJ1-5, with TRBD1 matching over 8 bases. J was trimmed by 3 bases and V by 5 bases; bases with no gene match: 12. This CDR3 region has 17 residues. Germline CDR1 SEHNR, CDR2 FQNEAQ (reference sequence). CDR3 bases: TGTGCCAGCAGCCCGACCTTGACAGGGGTTAACAATCAGCCCCAGCATTTT. Translating gives CASSPTLTGVNNQPQHF.

The genes are TRBV7-2 and TRBJ2-1; TRBD1 is a possible D gene (6 bases). From germline, CDR1 is SGHTA and CDR2 FQGNSA. Trimming removed 1 base from V and 1 base from J, with 8 bases in between. This CDR3 region has 15 residues. The CDR3 DNA reads TGTGCCAGCAGCTTAGTAAGGGGGTCCTACAATGAGCAGTTCTTC. As protein: CASSLVRGSYNEQFF.

This clonotype occurred once. V usage is TRBV7-9 and J usage is TRBJ1-1; TRBD1 matches at 7 bases. Losses at the gene ends were 5 bases for V and 7 bases for J; bases not matched to a gene: 10. Germline V gene data show CDR1 as SEHNR and CDR2 as FQNEAQ (reference sequence). The CDR3 spans 14 residues. CDR3 in amino acids: CASSLRQGQGEAFF. The CDR3 DNA sequence: TGTGCCAGCAGCCTTCGACAGGGCCAGGGTGAAGCTTTCTTT. Using reference TRBV7-9 and TRBJ1-1 for the parts outside the CDR3, the full variable domain is DTGVSQNPRHKITKRGQNVTFRCDPISEHNRLYWYRQTLGQGPEFLTYFQNEAQLEKSRLLSDRFSAERPKGSFSTLEIQRTEQGDSAMYLCASSLRQGQGEAFFGQGTRLTVV.

The chain recombines TRBV20-1 with TRBJ2-1; 10 bases map to TRBD2. Germline CDR1 DFQATT, CDR2 SNEGSKA (reference sequence). J lost 1 base, V lost 6 bases, and 6 bases had no gene match. The CDR3 is 15 amino acids. The CDR3 sequence is CSASSGSLSYNEQFF. The CDR3, as DNA: TGCAGTGCCTCTAGCGGGAGTTTATCCTACAATGAGCAGTTCTTC.

This clonotype appeared once. The chain combines TRBV7-2 with TRBJ2-1; a possible D gene is TRBD1 (5 bases). Trimming stripped 5 bases from V and 10 bases from J, with 12 bases between. Per germline, CDR1 SGHTA and CDR2 FQGNSA. The CDR3 consists of 12 residues. CDR3 in DNA: TGTGCCAGCAGCGAAGGGGCCAGAGAGCAGTTCTTC. Residues: CASSEGAREQFF. The full variable domain, in which reference TRBV7-2 and TRBJ2-1 provide the parts outside the CDR3, is GAGVSQSPSNKVTEKGKDVELRCDPISGHTALYWYRQSLGQGLEFLIYFQGNSAPDKSGLPSDRFSAERTGGSVSTLTIQRTQQEDSAVYLCASSEGAREQFFGPGTRLTVL.

V and J are TRBV20-1 and TRBJ2-3; 7 bases map to TRBD2. V was clipped by 4 bases and J by 5 bases; unmatched bases: 6. This CDR3 is built from 13 residues. From germline, CDR1 is DFQATT and CDR2 SNEGSKA (reference sequence). This chain's CDR3 is CSATWGGKDTQYF. DNA of the CDR3: TGCAGTGCTACCTGGGGAGGGAAAGATACGCAGTATTTT.

This clonotype was detected only once. This chain uses TRBV20-1 with TRBJ2-5; TRBD2 agrees at 15 bases. This CDR3 contains 18 residues. CDR1 DFQATT and CDR2 SNEGSKA come from the germline V gene (reference sequence). The J segment lost 2 bases and the V segment lost 1 base, leaving 8 bases of the junction unmatched. The chain's CDR3 is CSARVKGGTSGRQETQYF. CDR3 sequence (DNA): TGCAGTGCTAGAGTCAAAGGGGGGACTAGCGGGAGGCAAGAGACCCAGTACTTC.

This chain joins TRBV7-2 and TRBJ1-2, with a possible D match to TRBD1 (5 bases). V was cut by 0 bases and J by 3 bases, with 8 bases left in between. The CDR3 is 14 residues long. Germline assignment: CDR1 SGHTA and CDR2 FQGNSA. DNA of the CDR3: TGTGCCAGCAGCTTAGCCAGGGAGGACTATGGCTACACCTTC. Translated: CASSLAREDYGYTF.

The V call is TRBV28, the J call TRBJ1-3; no definite D call. V lost 8 bases and J 0 bases, leaving 14 bases between the germline ends. The germline CDR1 and CDR2 sequences are MDHEN and SYDVKM. CDR3 length equals 15 residues. The CDR3 region has the DNA TGTGCCAGCCTACGGACCGTTTACTCTGGAAACACCATATATTTT. The encoded protein is CASLRTVYSGNTIYF.

The chain recombines TRBV7-2 with TRBJ1-3, with D maybe TRBD1 (5 bases). This CDR3 has 14 amino acids. Looked up from germline, CDR1 is SGHTA and CDR2 is FQGNSA. V was cut by 3 bases and J by 1 base, with 7 bases left in between. DNA for the CDR3: TGTGCCAGCAGCTTTGGGGGTTCTGGAAACACCATATATTTT. It encodes CASSFGGSGNTIYF. Supplemented by reference TRBV7-2 and TRBJ1-3, the full variable domain reads GAGVSQSPSNKVTEKGKDVELRCDPISGHTALYWYRQSLGQGLEFLIYFQGNSAPDKSGLPSDRFSAERTGGSVSTLTIQRTQQEDSAVYLCASSFGGSGNTIYFGEGSWLTVV.

Worth noting for this clonotype: No conserved phenylalanine or tryptophan ends this CDR3, so it is likely a read error. The chain is built from TRBV24-1 and TRBJ1-2; D is unresolved. V shed 8 bases and J shed 7 bases, with 13 bases lying between them. The CDR3 covers 12 residues. CDR1 is KGHDR, CDR2 SFDVKD, per germline. This chain's CDR3 is CATTKPGVGYTS. Here the CDR3 DNA reads TGTGCCACCACCAAACCGGGTGTTGGCTACACCTCC.

The V gene is TRBV19, the J gene TRBJ1-2; D call uncertain. CDR3 length: 12 amino acids. Germline CDR1 is LNHDA and CDR2 is SQIVND (reference sequence). Trimming took 9 bases from V and 3 from J, leaving 11 bases between them. Here the CDR3 reads CASETGYYGYTF. CDR3 nucleotide sequence: TGTGCCAGCGAAACGGGTTACTATGGCTACACCTTC.

V and J are TRBV6-1 and TRBJ2-7; TRBD2 matches at 9 bases. The CDR3 loop spans 15 amino acids. Germline assignment: CDR1 MNHNS and CDR2 SASEGT. V trimming: 6 bases; J trimming: 3 bases; junction bases outside the gene matches: 9. The CDR3 sequence is CASSSSGGSYYEQYF. CDR3 DNA sequence: TGTGCCAGCAGCTCCAGCGGGGGGAGCTACTACGAGCAGTACTTC.

The chain uses TRBV20-1 and TRBJ2-7; D may be TRBD1 (5 bases). V was trimmed by 4 bases and J by 2 bases, leaving 15 bases between them. CDR3 size: 14 residues. CDR1 is DFQATT and CDR2 is SNEGSKA in the germline V gene (reference sequence). Written as DNA, the CDR3 is TGCAGTGCTACTTACCCGACAGCACCCTACGAGCAGTACTTC. Its translation: CSATYPTAPYEQYF.

This chain uses TRBV28 with TRBJ2-3, with D hard to call. Germline V gives CDR1 MDHEN, CDR2 SYDVKM. V lost 7 bases to trimming and J lost 6 bases, with 11 bases between them. The CDR3 sequence is 12 residues long. CDR3 residues: CASNSLLDTQYF. Here the CDR3 DNA reads TGTGCCAGCAATTCACTTTTGGATACGCAGTATTTT. The full variable domain, with the rest looked up from reference TRBV28 and TRBJ2-3, is DVKVTQSSRYLVKRTGEKVFLECVQDMDHENMFWYRQDPGLGLRLIYFSYDVKMKEKGDIPEGYSVSREKKERFSLILESASTNQTSMYLCASNSLLDTQYFGPGTRLTVL.